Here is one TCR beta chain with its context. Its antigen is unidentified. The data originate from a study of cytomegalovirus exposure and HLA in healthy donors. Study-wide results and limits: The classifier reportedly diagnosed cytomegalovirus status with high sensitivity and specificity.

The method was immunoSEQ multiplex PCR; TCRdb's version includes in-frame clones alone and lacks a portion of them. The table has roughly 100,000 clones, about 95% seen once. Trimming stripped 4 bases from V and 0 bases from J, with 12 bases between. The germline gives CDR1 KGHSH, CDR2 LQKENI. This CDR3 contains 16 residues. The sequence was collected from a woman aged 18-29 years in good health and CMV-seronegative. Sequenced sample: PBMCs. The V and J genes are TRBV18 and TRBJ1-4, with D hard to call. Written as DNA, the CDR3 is TGTGCCAGCTCACTAGGAGGGATCGCAACTAATGAAAAACTGTTTTTT. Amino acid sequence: CASSLGGIATNEKLFF.